This T cell receptor beta chain was sequenced during a study of OX40 agonist ivuxolimab in advanced cancers. Germline loops: CDR1 MDHEN, CDR2 SYDVKM. J gave up 3 bases and V 3 bases, and 8 bases lay outside the gene matches. The CDR3 is 15 residues long. Some clones are missing from TCRdb's copy, which holds only in-frame ones; the method was immunoSEQ multiplex PCR. Of about 67,000 clones listed, over 70% are singletons. Overall study findings and caveats: In CD8+ T cells, expanded clones were on average more numerous than in CD4+.

Concerning this clone itself: The antigen is unknown.

The rearrangement joins TRBV28 to TRBJ2-7; TRBD2 matches at 7 bases. The sequence was obtained from an adult with an advanced solid tumor such as melanoma, head and neck, liver or kidney cancer. The input for sequencing was CD4+ or CD8+ T cells sorted from blood, taken in a trial of the OX40 agonist ivuxolimab. Here the CDR3 DNA reads TGTGCCAGCAGTTTGGTGCTAGCGGCCTACTACGAGCAGTACTTC. Its protein is CASSLVLAAYYEQYF.